A single T cell receptor (beta chain) is shown here with its context. This clone was seen a few times. This receptor's antigen is unknown. Since a much larger clone is just one base distant, this may be a read error. The read ends 3 residues before the CDR3 terminus; that terminus is restored from the germline J gene. This entry belongs to a study of T cell clonality in common variable immunodeficiency (dated by TCRdb to the mid-2010s). CDR1 and CDR2 (KGHSH, LQKENI) derive from the germline V gene. V and J are trimmed by 5 bases and 10 bases, and the gene matches miss 14 bases of the junction. From the cysteine up to the phenylalanine, the CDR3 has a length of 16 residues. The DNA shown is the part of the CDR3 that was read: 39 bases, in frame from base 1. Diagnosis of CVID followed standard criteria, namely serum IgG, IgA and/or IgM below the normal range together with specific antibody deficiency. There were 40 to 45 subjects in the CVID group (roughly 30 male and 15 or so female), ranging in age from roughly 9 to 65 years, with a mean age of about 42. Most CVID patients and most healthy controls were of Caucasian heritage. At the time of study participation, every CVID subject had been on replacement immunoglobulin therapy for at least one year. At blood collection, none of the CVID subjects was ill or on immunomodulatory or immunosuppressive medication. From each donor, 5 to 8 ml of heparinized peripheral whole blood was collected. Genomic DNA from adults with common variable immune deficiency (CVID) and from healthy adult controls was the source for sequencing TCRbeta CDR3 repertoires. Diluted blood was density-centrifuged over Hypaque 1077 or Ficoll-Paque to isolate peripheral blood mononuclear cells. Genomic DNA was obtained from unsorted mononuclear cells through either Qiagen column purification or a centrifugation-based method.

The study at large found these results: Fewer deletions and N-nucleotide insertions were reportedly observed in CVID TCRbeta sequences, and highly modified clones with 13 or more V deletions were reportedly absent from CVID TCRbeta sequences. The authors noted that sequencing repertoires of T cell subpopulations would be needed to clarify what caused the increased clonality in CVID. TCRbeta clonality was higher in CVID subjects than in healthy controls (t-test p = 0.018), and the increase was most characteristic of about a third of subjects. Correlations of repertoire features with clinical complications were constrained by heterogeneity among patients within the CVID cohort. Fewer TCRbeta clones were shared among CVID subjects than among healthy controls (p < 0.0001). Although equal DNA input was used, an average of about 85,000 unique sequences per sample was obtained for controls, compared with around 32,000 for CVID samples.

For sequencing input, CVID and control samples contributed equivalent amounts of genomic DNA. For every sample, a 60 bp segment covering the rearranged TCRbeta CDR3 region was amplified and then sequenced. TCRbeta amplification used the immunoSEQ assay, a bias-corrected multiplex PCR with high-throughput sequencing. The study's own analysis went as follows. Each unique nucleotide sequence was treated as a clone and annotated with V, D and J genes, copy number and frequency. Sequences were labeled productive if in frame, and non-productive if out of frame or containing stop codons. Clonality was calculated from Shannon's entropy as previously described. The predicted amino acid sequences of productive clones were used to derive the mean CDR3 Kyte-Doolittle hydropathy. Scaled V gene usage was hierarchically clustered using Manhattan distance and complete linkage with the R hclust function. Sharing of clones by CDR3 amino acid sequence was evaluated by resampling 12 repertoires per group over 100 rounds. The repertoires were screened for some 70 published EBV-specific TCRbeta sequences and approximately 240 published CMV-specific TCRbeta sequences. A couple of CVID samples that yielded fewer than 10,000 sequences were excluded from the analysis, so around 38 CVID repertoires were retained. TCRdb retrieved this table from immuneACCESS and kept in-frame rearrangements only. Not all clones are present; in checked studies, unresolved V genes account for under half, and no reason is known for the remainder. The DNA gave D and trimming, while V, J and clone size come from that table. With some 25,000 clones recorded, this sample contains no clone counted only once. 24% of the sample rests with the top ten.

The chain uses TRBV18 and TRBJ1-6; 7 central nucleotides agree with TRBD1. Sequences were obtained from peripheral blood mononuclear cells. The clonotype comes from a human donor with common variable immunodeficiency. Incomplete CDR3 DNA: TGTGCCAGCTCATCTTTGTCCGGGACAGAGAAGTCACCC. It encodes CASSSLSGTEKSP. The whole CDR3 protein is CASSSLSGTEKSPLHF.